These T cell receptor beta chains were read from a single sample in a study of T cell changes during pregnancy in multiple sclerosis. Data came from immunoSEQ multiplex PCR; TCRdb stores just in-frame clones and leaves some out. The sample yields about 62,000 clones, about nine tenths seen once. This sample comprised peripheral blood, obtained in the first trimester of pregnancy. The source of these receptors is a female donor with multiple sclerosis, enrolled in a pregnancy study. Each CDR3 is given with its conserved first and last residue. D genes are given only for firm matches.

CDR3nt: TGCGCCAGCACGGGACAGTTGAACACTGAAGCTTTCTTT
CDR3aa: CASTGQLNTEAFF
j_gene: TRBJ1-1
v_gene: TRBV10-1
d_gene: TRBD1

CDR3nt: TGTGCCAGCAGACCCACAGGGGGGGGAACTGAAGCTTTCTTT
CDR3aa: CASRPTGGGTEAFF
j_gene: TRBJ1-1
v_gene: TRBV7-9
d_gene: TRBD1

CDR3nt: TGCGCCAGCAGCTTGGGTACTGGGGCCAACGTCCTGACTTTC
CDR3aa: CASSLGTGANVLTF
j_gene: TRBJ2-6
v_gene: TRBV5-1
d_gene: -

CDR3nt: TGTGCCAGCAGCGTAGAAGGGACAGACTCCTATAATTCACCCCTCCACTTT
CDR3aa: CASSVEGTDSYNSPLHF
j_gene: TRBJ1-6
v_gene: TRBV9
d_gene: TRBD1

CDR3nt: TGTGCCAGTTCCGGGACAGGGATGATTAGCAATCAGCCCCAGCATTTT
CDR3aa: CASSGTGMISNQPQHF
j_gene: TRBJ1-5
v_gene: TRBV19
d_gene: TRBD1

CDR3nt: TGCAGCGTTGAGAGGAGGGACAATGAGCAGTTCTTC
CDR3aa: CSVERRDNEQFF
j_gene: TRBJ2-1
v_gene: TRBV29-1
d_gene: -

CDR3nt: TGTGCCAGCAGCGAAGGACAGATATTGAACACTGAAGCTTTCTTT
CDR3aa: CASSEGQILNTEAFF
j_gene: TRBJ1-1
v_gene: TRBV5-4
d_gene: -

CDR3nt: TGTGCCAGCAGTTTATTTCGTCAGCCCCAGCATTTT
CDR3aa: CASSLFRQPQHF
j_gene: TRBJ1-5
v_gene: TRBV28
d_gene: -

CDR3nt: TGTGCCGGCAGCAAAGAGACAGGGGGCGCATTGGACAATCAGCCCCAGCATTTT
CDR3aa: CAGSKETGGALDNQPQHF
j_gene: TRBJ1-5
v_gene: TRBV21-1
d_gene: -

CDR3nt: TGTGCCTGGAGCCGGGGGATAGCTAACTATGGCTACACCTTC
CDR3aa: CAWSRGIANYGYTF
j_gene: TRBJ1-2
v_gene: TRBV30
d_gene: -

CDR3nt: TGCAGCGTTGGCCACAGCAGGGGAGACATTCAGTACTTC
CDR3aa: CSVGHSRGDIQYF
j_gene: TRBJ2-4
v_gene: TRBV29-1
d_gene: -

CDR3nt: TGTGCCAGCAGCTCGTTCCCAGGGGGAGAGCAGTACTTC
CDR3aa: CASSSFPGGEQYF
j_gene: TRBJ2-7
v_gene: TRBV7-3
d_gene: TRBD1

CDR3nt: TGTGCCTGGAGTAGGCAGGGCCGAGAGCCCCAGCATTTT
CDR3aa: CAWSRQGREPQHF
j_gene: TRBJ1-5
v_gene: TRBV30
d_gene: -

CDR3nt: TGTGCCAGCAGCCCCGGGGGACGCTACGAGCAGTACTTC
CDR3aa: CASSPGGRYEQYF
j_gene: TRBJ2-7
v_gene: TRBV7-3
d_gene: -

CDR3nt: TGCGCCAGCAGCTGGAGCGGATATAGCACAGATACGCAGTATTTT
CDR3aa: CASSWSGYSTDTQYF
j_gene: TRBJ2-3
v_gene: TRBV5-1
d_gene: -

CDR3nt: TGTGCCAGCAGCCCCAAGGGGACAGGATTCTACGAGCAGTACTTC
CDR3aa: CASSPKGTGFYEQYF
j_gene: TRBJ2-7
v_gene: TRBV4-2
d_gene: TRBD1